These 20 T cell receptor beta chains originate from one sample sequenced in a study of identical twins. TCRdb re-derived calls from the 5' RACE reads in MiXCR, one entry per CDR3 protein. This sample has 420,000 or so distinct CDR3 sequences, with 18% found just once. The sequenced material came from naive T cells sorted from blood. Receptors were obtained from a man aged 50-60 years in good health.

This clonotype was detected a few times. J is TRBJ2-1 and V is TRBV25-1, with TRBD1 matching over 8 bases. Germline CDR1 is MGHDK and CDR2 is SYGVNS. Germline trimming cut 1 base from V and 4 bases from J; bases unmatched to any gene: 3. CDR3 size: 15 residues. The CDR3 loop reads CASSELGQAYNEQFF. The CDR3 nucleotides read TGTGCCAGCAGTGAATTGGGACAGGCGTACAATGAGCAGTTCTTC.

The chain is built from TRBV7-9 and TRBJ2-3; 9 bases match TRBD2. J gave up 3 bases and V 0 bases, and 4 bases lay outside the gene matches. The CDR3 spans 16 residues. Germline V gene lookup returns CDR1 SEHNR and CDR2 FQNEAQ (reference sequence). Written as DNA, the CDR3 is TGTGCCAGCAGCTTAGCTGTGACTAGCGGTACAGATACGCAGTATTTT. Protein sequence: CASSLAVTSGTDTQYF. Supplemented by reference TRBV7-9 and TRBJ2-3, the full variable domain reads DTGVSQNPRHKITKRGQNVTFRCDPISEHNRLYWYRQTLGQGPEFLTYFQNEAQLEKSRLLSDRFSAERPKGSFSTLEIQRTEQGDSAMYLCASSLAVTSGTDTQYFGPGTRLTVL.

The rearrangement uses TRBV19 and TRBJ2-2; D call uncertain. Between the trimmed V and J ends, which lost 11 bases and 5 bases, there was a span of 9 bases. There are 11 residues in the CDR3. Germline V CDR1 and CDR2: LNHDA, SQIVND (reference sequence). CDR3 DNA sequence: TGTGCCTCCCACTGGACCGGGGAGCTGTTTTTT. Protein sequence: CASHWTGELFF.

This clonotype was recorded a few times. The gene calls are TRBV20-1 and TRBJ2-7; weak D call: TRBD2 (6 bases). The CDR3 length is 15 residues. CDR1 and CDR2 (germline): DFQATT, SNEGSKA (reference sequence). Trimming took 0 bases from V and 5 from J, leaving 17 bases between them. CDR3: CSARDRGRRRDEQYF. In nucleotides, the CDR3 is TGCAGTGCTAGAGATCGGGGACGGCGGAGGGACGAGCAGTACTTC.

This clonotype was recorded many times. The chain links TRBV12-3 or TRBV12-4 to TRBJ1-2; 11 bases align to TRBD1. The CDR3 runs 15 residues. V lost 5 bases, J lost 7 bases, and 9 bases stayed unmatched. CDR3 bases: TGTGCCAGCAGTGGTCGGACAGGGGGCTTAGGTGGCTACACCTTC. Its protein product is CASSGRTGGLGGYTF.

This clonotype was seen at least ten times. V and J are TRBV12-3 or TRBV12-4 and TRBJ2-1; 9 bases align to TRBD1. The CDR3 has 15 residues. V shed 6 bases and J 2 bases; nucleotides not matched to a gene: 5. CDR3 sequence: CASSPGTGTYNEQFF. In nucleotides, the CDR3 is TGTGCCAGCAGCCCTGGGACAGGGACCTACAATGAGCAGTTCTTC.

The rearrangement links TRBV12-3 or TRBV12-4 to TRBJ2-5, with 10 nucleotides matching TRBD2. CDR3 length: 15 residues. V trimming: 5 bases; J trimming: 4 bases; junction bases outside the gene matches: 7. DNA of the CDR3: TGTGCCAGCAGTCTACTAGCGGGACGAGGAGAGACCCAGTACTTC. Protein product: CASSLLAGRGETQYF.

This CDR3 reads CASSLTGSGLSYEQYF. The CDR3 DNA reads TGTGCCAGCAGTTTAACGGGGTCTGGACTCTCCTACGAGCAGTACTTC. The chain joins TRBV12-3 or TRBV12-4 to TRBJ2-7; tentative D call: TRBD2 (5 bases). V lost 2 bases, J lost 0 bases, and 14 bases lay in between. The CDR3 sequence is 16 residues long.

CDR3 sequence reads: CASSQDRTGDEKLFF. DNA for the CDR3: TGTGCCAGCAGCCAAGATCGGACAGGGGATGAAAAACTGTTTTTT. The gene calls are TRBV4-2 and TRBJ1-4, with 9 bases identical to TRBD1. The length of the CDR3 is 15 residues. Germline assignment: CDR1 LGHNA and CDR2 YNFKEQ. The J segment lost 6 bases and the V segment lost 0 bases, leaving 2 bases of the junction unmatched.

At least ten counts were recorded for this clonotype. J is TRBJ1-6 and V is TRBV4-3; D possibly corresponds to TRBD1 (6 bases). CDR1 LGHNA and CDR2 YSLEER come from the germline V gene. CDR3 size: 17 residues. The V end lost 0 bases, the J end lost 9 bases, and 18 bases lay between the germline ends. CDR3 residues: CASSQESLGAKSSPLHF. CDR3 sequence (DNA): TGCGCCAGCAGCCAAGAGTCTCTGGGGGCTAAAAGTTCACCCCTCCACTTT.

This clonotype was seen at least ten times. The chain joins TRBV11-1 to TRBJ2-3, with TRBD2 matching 9 bases. CDR1 is SGHAT, CDR2 FQDESV, per germline (reference sequence). J was trimmed by 6 bases and V by 5 bases; bases with no gene match: 12. The CDR3 is 16 amino acids. The CDR3 DNA reads as TGTGCCAGCAGCCGAGGCCTTGCGGGGGGGGCCGATACGCAGTATTTT. Translating gives CASSRGLAGGADTQYF.

This clonotype was seen repeatedly, ten times or more. V is TRBV10-3 and J is TRBJ2-7; TRBD1 matches at 9 bases. After removal of 7 bases from V and 3 bases from J, the junction contained 7 bases not matched to a gene. The CDR3 spans 14 residues. Germline CDR1 and CDR2: ENHRY and SYGVKD. The CDR3 spells CAIKGQGVFYEQYF. CDR3 sequence (DNA): TGTGCCATCAAGGGACAGGGTGTTTTCTACGAGCAGTACTTC.

This clonotype has just a few counts. This rearrangement joins TRBV12-3 or TRBV12-4 to TRBJ2-1, with unresolved D. V lost 10 bases and J 6 bases, leaving 16 bases between the germline ends. CDR3 length equals 13 residues. The CDR3 is CATRSAAFNEQFF. The CDR3 DNA reads as TGTGCCACCCGATCGGCGGCCTTCAATGAGCAGTTCTTC.

This clonotype has at least ten counts. This chain uses TRBV7-9 with TRBJ2-7; D may be TRBD1 or TRBD2 (5 bases each). Germline CDR1 reads SEHNR; CDR2 reads FQNEAQ (reference sequence). The CDR3 runs 15 residues. Trimming cost V 2 bases and J 5 bases, with 16 bases left between them. The CDR3 spells CASSLLGTSEDEQYF. CDR3 DNA: TGTGCCAGCAGCTTACTTGGGACCAGTGAAGACGAGCAGTACTTC.

The chain carries TRBV28 and TRBJ2-1; no clear D gene. V gave up 3 bases and J gave up 8 bases, with 17 bases separating them. CDR3 length equals 15 residues. The germline V gene has CDR1 MDHEN and CDR2 SYDVKM. The CDR3 bases are TGTGCCAGCAGTTTTGAAGGCAGGACCACACATGAGCAGTTCTTC. This translates into CASSFEGRTTHEQFF.

This clonotype was found a few times. The genes are TRBV7-8 and TRBJ2-7; TRBD2 matches 10 bases. The CDR3 runs to 16 residues. Germline loops: CDR1 SGHVS, CDR2 FQNEAQ. V lost 2 bases and J lost 4; bases outside the gene matches: 8. In DNA, the CDR3 is TGTGCCAGCAGCTTAAGGCCAGCGGGGGGGCAGTACGAGCAGTACTTC. Translated: CASSLRPAGGQYEQYF.

This clonotype was counted ten times or more. The chain couples TRBV20-1 to TRBJ1-2; D perhaps matches TRBD1 (6 bases). CDR1 is DFQATT and CDR2 is SNEGSKA in the germline V gene (reference sequence). The length of the CDR3 is 11 residues. The chain's CDR3 is CRAGADYGYTF. The CDR3 nucleotides are TGCAGGGCGGGGGCAGACTATGGCTACACCTTC.

The chain uses TRBV28 and TRBJ2-1; TRBD2 agrees at 7 bases. Trimming took 5 bases from V and 3 from J; bases not matched to a gene: 4. This CDR3 spans 14 amino acids. Germline CDR1 MDHEN, CDR2 SYDVKM. The CDR3 region has the DNA TGTGCCAGCAGTAGCCTAGCGGACTACAATGAGCAGTTCTTC. Amino acid sequence: CASSSLADYNEQFF.

There are many counts of this clonotype. V gene TRBV7-2 combines with J gene TRBJ2-7, with D unclear. Germline CDR1 reads SGHTA; CDR2 reads FQGNSA. This CDR3 has 14 residues. V was trimmed by 5 bases and J by 0 bases, leaving 11 bases between them. The CDR3 here is CASSQTRSSYEQYF. CDR3 DNA sequence: TGTGCCAGCAGCCAGACAAGGAGCTCCTACGAGCAGTACTTC. Full variable domain (rest looked up from reference TRBV7-2 and TRBJ2-7): GAGVSQSPSNKVTEKGKDVELRCDPISGHTALYWYRQSLGQGLEFLIYFQGNSAPDKSGLPSDRFSAERTGGSVSTLTIQRTQQEDSAVYLCASSQTRSSYEQYFGPGTRLTVT.

The table lists this clonotype with many counts. V and J are TRBV28 and TRBJ2-1; D remains ambiguous. Germline V lookup: CDR1 MDHEN, CDR2 SYDVKM. CDR3 length: 15 residues. Trimming removed 6 bases at V and 4 bases at J, with 16 bases between. The CDR3 bases are TGTGCCAGCAGCTACCCTGGGTCAGTATACAATGAGCAGTTCTTC. This sequence encodes CASSYPGSVYNEQFF.